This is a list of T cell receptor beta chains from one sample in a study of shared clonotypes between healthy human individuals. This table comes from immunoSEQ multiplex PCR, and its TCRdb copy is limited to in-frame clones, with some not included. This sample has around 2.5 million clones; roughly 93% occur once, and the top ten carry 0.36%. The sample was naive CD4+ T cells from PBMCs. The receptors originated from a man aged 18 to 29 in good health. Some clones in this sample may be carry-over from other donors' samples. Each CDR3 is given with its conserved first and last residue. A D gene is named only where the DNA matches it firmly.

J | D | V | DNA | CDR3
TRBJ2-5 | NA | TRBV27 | TGTGCCAGCAGTTCCCAGGGGCTGAGGGTAGAGACCCAGTACTTC | CASSSQGLRVETQYF
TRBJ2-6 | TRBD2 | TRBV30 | TGTGCCTGGAGTGGGGCACTAGCGGGGAACTCTGGGGCCAACGTCCTGACTTTC | CAWSGALAGNSGANVLTF
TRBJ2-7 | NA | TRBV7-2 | TGTGCCAGCAGCTTATTAGCGGCATCCTACGAGCAGTACTTC | CASSLLAASYEQYF
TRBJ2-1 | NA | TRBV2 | TGTGCCAGCAGCGGCCGCCTGAGGGGAGGGGGTTACAATGAGCAGTTCTTC | CASSGRLRGGGYNEQFF
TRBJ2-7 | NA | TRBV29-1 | TGCAGCGTTGAAGTCCCAGCCCCTCGGGACGAGCAGTACTTC | CSVEVPAPRDEQYF
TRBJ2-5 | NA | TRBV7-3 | TGTGCCAGCAGCTTAACTCTAGCCTCAGAGACCCAGTACTTC | CASSLTLASETQYF
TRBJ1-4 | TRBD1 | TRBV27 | TGTGCCAGCAGTTGGGACAGGGGGTTGAATGAAAAACTGTTTTTT | CASSWDRGLNEKLFF
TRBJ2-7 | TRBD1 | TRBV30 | TGTGCCTGGAGTGGCGACAGGGGTTACGAGCAGTACTTC | CAWSGDRGYEQYF
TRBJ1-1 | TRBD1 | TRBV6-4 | TGTGCCAGCAGTGTTCGGGGGGGACAGGGGGCCACTGAAGCTTTCTTT | CASSVRGGQGATEAFF
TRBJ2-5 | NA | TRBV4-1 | TGCGCCAGCAGCCCGGGACTCAGGCAAGAGACCCAGTACTTC | CASSPGLRQETQYF
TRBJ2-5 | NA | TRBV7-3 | TGTGCCAGCAGCTTAGGAAAGAGCCCTGTTGAGACCCAGTACTTC | CASSLGKSPVETQYF
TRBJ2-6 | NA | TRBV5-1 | TGCGCCAGCAGTTGGGGTTCTGGGGCCAACGTCCTGACTTTC | CASSWGSGANVLTF
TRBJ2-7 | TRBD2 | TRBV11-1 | TGTGCCAGCAGCAAACGGACTAGCGGGAGTATTTTGGGCGAGCAGTACTTC | CASSKRTSGSILGEQYF